The 24 T cell receptor beta chains given below trace back to one sample, sequenced in a study of identical twins. TCRdb re-called the 5' RACE reads with MiXCR, one entry per CDR3 protein. The sample lists under 250,000 distinct CDR3 sequences; 10% to 15% were seen once. The sample also formed part of further work on yellow fever vaccine responses in identical twins.

What was sequenced was memory (CD45RO+) T cells sorted from blood. The receptors here all came from a woman younger than 35 in good health.

This clonotype was observed at least ten times. The chain combines TRBV5-1 with TRBJ2-3; weak D call: TRBD2 (5 bases). Germline-derived CDR1 and CDR2 are SGHRS and YFSETQ. CDR3 length: 13 residues. V lost 4 bases, J lost 6 bases, and 12 bases lay in between. As DNA, the CDR3 is TGCGCCAGCAGCCGGGTTACTAGGGATACGCAGTATTTT. It codes for CASSRVTRDTQYF.

Only a few counts were recorded for this clonotype. The chain recombines TRBV6-2 or TRBV6-3 with TRBJ2-5, with 11 bases that match TRBD2. Per germline, CDR1 MNHEY and CDR2 SVGEGT. After removal of 6 bases from V and 5 bases from J, the junction contained 2 bases not matched to a gene. The CDR3 has 13 amino acids. Written as DNA, the CDR3 is TGTGCCAGCAGAATAGCGGGAGGGGAGACCCAGTACTTC. It translates to CASRIAGGETQYF.

The CDR3 spells CASSVGGVYEQYF. CDR3 nucleotide sequence: TGTGCCAGCAGCGTAGGCGGGGTATACGAGCAGTACTTC. The chain has TRBV7-9 and TRBJ2-7, with D perhaps matching TRBD2 (6 bases). The CDR3 spans 13 residues. V lost 5 bases and J 4 bases, leaving 12 bases between the germline ends. Per the germline V gene, CDR1 is SEHNR and CDR2 is FQNEAQ (reference sequence).

V gene TRBV2 combines with J gene TRBJ2-6, with D possibly TRBD1 on 6 matching bases. This CDR3 has 17 amino acids. V was trimmed by 7 bases and J by 3 bases, leaving 19 bases between them. Germline loops: CDR1 SNHLY, CDR2 FYNNEI. CDR3 nucleotides: TGTGCCAGCACAAGGGCGGACAGCATTCTTGGGGCCAACGTCCTGACTTTC. Protein sequence: CASTRADSILGANVLTF.

The V gene is TRBV12-3 or TRBV12-4, the J gene TRBJ2-1; no clear D. V shed 3 bases and J shed 8 bases, with 17 bases lying between them. This CDR3 has 15 residues. The CDR3 region is CASSFRPPAGDEQFF. The CDR3 DNA follows: TGTGCCAGCAGTTTTCGACCACCGGCCGGCGATGAGCAGTTCTTC.

This clonotype appeared a few times. This chain uses TRBV7-2 with TRBJ1-4, with unresolved D. The V gene lost 6 bases and the J gene lost 7 bases, with 9 bases spanning the gap. In germline, CDR1 is SGHTA, CDR2 FQGNSA. The CDR3 consists of 12 residues. The DNA for the CDR3 is TGTGCCAGCAGAAAGGACGGTGAAAAACTGTTTTTT. Its translation: CASRKDGEKLFF.

For this clonotype: One end of the junction fails to match germline, which may point to a read error. The rearrangement uses TRBV20-1 and TRBJ2-7; D is unclear. The germline V gene has CDR1 DFQATT and CDR2 SNEGSKA (reference sequence). This CDR3 has 14 amino acids. In nucleotides, the CDR3 is TGCAGTGCTAGAGATGCCGGATCGACCTACGTGCAGTACTTC. Amino acid sequence: CSARDAGSTYVQYF.

The table lists this clonotype with many counts. The chain links TRBV20-1 to TRBJ1-2, with D possibly matching TRBD1 (5 bases). The CDR3 sequence is 13 residues long. Trimming stripped 5 bases from V and 5 bases from J, with 15 bases between. CDR1 is DFQATT and CDR2 is SNEGSKA in the germline V gene (reference sequence). CDR3 sequence: CSAGTGTEYGYTF. For the CDR3, the DNA is TGCAGTGCTGGAACCGGGACGGAGTATGGCTACACCTTC.

The CDR3 loop reads CASSKGVSTDTQYF. As DNA, the CDR3 is TGTGCCAGTAGTAAGGGGGTAAGCACAGATACGCAGTATTTT. The genes are TRBV19 and TRBJ2-3; a possible D gene is TRBD1 (6 bases). The V gene lost 4 bases and the J gene lost 0 bases, with 8 bases spanning the gap. Germline V CDR1 and CDR2: LNHDA, SQIVND (reference sequence). The CDR3 extends over 14 amino acids.

V and J are TRBV20-1 and TRBJ1-2; 7 bases are a match to TRBD1. Germline V gene sequence: CDR1 DFQATT, CDR2 SNEGSKA (reference sequence). The CDR3 is 12 residues long. With V trimmed by 6 bases and J by 5 bases, 6 bases remained unmatched. Here the CDR3 reads CSAIRDSYGYTF. As DNA, the CDR3 is TGCAGTGCGATCCGGGACAGTTATGGCTACACCTTC.

This clonotype was observed a few times. V and J are TRBV6-6 and TRBJ1-1, with D perhaps matching TRBD1 (5 bases). The CDR3 loop spans 10 amino acids. Germline values: CDR1 MNHNY, CDR2 SVGAGI (reference sequence). V lost 10 bases, J lost 6 bases, and 9 bases lay in between. CDR3 DNA: TGTGCCATCCGGGGGGCTGAAGCTTTCTTT. Protein product: CAIRGAEAFF.

This clonotype was detected only a few times. This chain links TRBV3-1 with TRBJ2-2; perhaps TRBD1 as D (5 bases). Trimming took 4 bases from V and 4 from J, leaving 10 bases between them. The CDR3 sequence is 14 residues long. From germline, CDR1 is LGHDT and CDR2 YNNKEL (reference sequence). The CDR3 coding sequence is TGTGCCAGCAGCCGAGACAGTTTCACCGGGGAGCTGTTTTTT. This encodes CASSRDSFTGELFF.

The sample holds many counts of this clonotype. The chain uses TRBV20-1 and TRBJ2-7, with TRBD1 matching over 10 bases. This CDR3 region has 14 residues. V trimming: 1 base; J trimming: 6 bases; junction bases outside the gene matches: 6. Germline CDR1 reads DFQATT; CDR2 reads SNEGSKA (reference sequence). Here the CDR3 DNA reads TGCAGTGCTAGAGCCCCGACAGGGGGCCCCGAGCAGTACTTC. Encoded protein: CSARAPTGGPEQYF.

Only a few counts were recorded for this clonotype. V usage is TRBV10-1 and J usage is TRBJ2-1; 8 bases align to TRBD2. Germline CDR1 and CDR2: WNHNN and SYGVQD (reference sequence). The V and J ends lost 6 bases and 2 bases, in that order; junction bases with no gene match: 9. This CDR3 region has 16 residues. The CDR3 loop reads CASSGLADETYNEQFF. In DNA, the CDR3 is TGCGCCAGCAGCGGACTAGCCGACGAAACCTACAATGAGCAGTTCTTC.

This chain connects TRBV7-2 to TRBJ2-7; D is unresolved. CDR3 length equals 11 residues. Germline V lookup: CDR1 SGHTA, CDR2 FQGNSA. Trimming took 1 base from V and 6 from J, leaving 4 bases between them. The CDR3 loop reads CASSLVREQYF. In nucleotides, the CDR3 is TGTGCCAGCAGCTTAGTTCGCGAGCAGTACTTC.

This clonotype was seen more than once but under ten times. The chain joins TRBV20-1 to TRBJ2-7; D remains ambiguous. This CDR3 has 13 residues. The germline V gene has CDR1 DFQATT and CDR2 SNEGSKA (reference sequence). Trimming stripped 3 bases from V and 1 base from J, with 10 bases between. CDR3 amino acids: CSASLAASYEQYF. DNA of the CDR3: TGCAGTGCTAGTTTGGCAGCTTCCTACGAGCAGTACTTC.

This clonotype has ten or more counts. For the CDR3, the DNA is TGTGCCAGCAGAGACAGGGGTAGCAATCAGCCCCAGCATTTT. Translated: CASRDRGSNQPQHF. V gene TRBV6-1 combines with J gene TRBJ1-5, with 8 bases that match TRBD1. CDR1 is MNHNS, CDR2 SASEGT, per germline. The junction had 1 base not matched to a gene; V was cut back by 6 bases and J by 0 bases. The CDR3 totals 14 residues.

The chain employs TRBV7-9 and TRBJ2-3; maybe TRBD2 (6 bases). Germline V gene data show CDR1 as SEHNR and CDR2 as FQNEAQ (reference sequence). V gave up 10 bases and J gave up 0 bases, with 17 bases separating them. CDR3 length: 15 residues. CDR3 in DNA: TGTGCCACTGGGTCCCGGGACTTCAGCACAGATACGCAGTATTTT. Translation: CATGSRDFSTDTQYF.

The V and J genes are TRBV7-2 and TRBJ2-7, with D possibly TRBD1 on 5 matching bases. CDR3 length equals 13 residues. V lost 6 bases and J 6 bases, leaving 15 bases between the germline ends. Germline CDR1 reads SGHTA; CDR2 reads FQGNSA. CDR3 amino acids: CASRLVQGAEQYF. The CDR3 DNA reads as TGTGCCAGCAGGTTGGTGCAGGGTGCCGAGCAGTACTTC.

This clonotype was seen more than once but under ten times. The chain couples TRBV2 to TRBJ2-2, with TRBD2 matching over 8 bases. V lost 4 bases, J lost 6 bases, and 7 bases stayed unmatched. This CDR3 region has 15 residues. CDR1 SNHLY and CDR2 FYNNEI come from the germline V gene. The CDR3 nucleotides read TGTGCCAGCAGTGGCCCCCTGACTAGCGCCGGGGAGCTGTTTTTT. Its translation is CASSGPLTSAGELFF.

The V and J genes are TRBV4-2 and TRBJ2-2, with TRBD2 identical over 11 bases. The V and J ends lost 2 bases and 4 bases, in that order; junction bases with no gene match: 0. This CDR3 spans 15 amino acids. In germline, CDR1 is LGHNA, CDR2 YNFKEQ. The CDR3 spells CASSQLAGGTGELFF. CDR3 nucleotide sequence: TGTGCCAGCAGCCAACTAGCGGGGGGCACCGGGGAGCTGTTTTTT.

This clonotype was detected many times. The gene calls are TRBV25-1 and TRBJ2-2, with 7 bases lining up with TRBD2. With V trimmed by 5 bases and J by 4 bases, 13 bases remained unmatched. The CDR3 loop spans 17 amino acids. In germline, CDR1 is MGHDK, CDR2 SYGVNS. CDR3 DNA: TGTGCCAGCAGTCCCACGGGGGGTGAGGTCGGCACCGGGGAGCTGTTTTTT. This gives the protein CASSPTGGEVGTGELFF.

This clonotype was seen a handful of times. The chain recombines TRBV7-9 with TRBJ1-1; D remains unclear. The CDR3 consists of 14 residues. The germline gives CDR1 SEHNR, CDR2 FQNEAQ (reference sequence). V was pared by 0 bases and J by 2 bases, with 7 bases between. CDR3: CASSLAQTNTEAFF. The CDR3 DNA reads TGTGCCAGCAGCTTAGCACAGACCAACACTGAAGCTTTCTTT.

The sample holds a few counts of this clonotype. The V and J genes are TRBV20-1 and TRBJ2-5; possible D gene TRBD2, 6 bases. Between the trimmed V and J ends, which lost 7 bases and 5 bases, there was a span of 20 bases. The germline CDR1 and CDR2 sequences are DFQATT and SNEGSKA (reference sequence). The CDR3 extends over 14 amino acids. CDR3 sequence (DNA): TGCAGTGGTGAGGGACCCCGGGAGATGGAGACCCAGTACTTC. Protein product: CSGEGPREMETQYF.